These 5 T cell receptor beta chains came from one sample sequenced in a study of identifying expanded T cells in peripheral blood. Clones were read by immunoSEQ multiplex PCR, and TCRdb kept only the in-frame ones, dropping some. The sample holds 120,000 or so clones; roughly 80% are singletons and the top ten take 3% to 4%. Sequencing was carried out using blood. The receptors originated from a person aged 18 to 75 in good health.

The J gene is TRBJ2-2, the V gene TRBV14; TRBD2 aligns across 7 bases. This CDR3 has 14 residues. Trimming cost V 3 bases and J 6 bases; bases outside gene matches: 4. CDR1 SGHDN and CDR2 FVKESK come from the germline V gene. The chain's CDR3 is CASSQVAGPGELFF. For the CDR3, the DNA is TGTGCCAGCAGCCAGGTAGCGGGTCCCGGGGAGCTGTTTTTT.

This chain connects TRBV7-2 to TRBJ2-5; D may be TRBD2 (6 bases). V was pared by 8 bases and J by 2 bases, with 15 bases between. The CDR3 is 14 amino acids. Germline CDR1 SGHTA, CDR2 FQGNSA. The CDR3 spells CASRDWRGQETQYF. The CDR3 nucleotides read TGTGCCAGCCGTGACTGGCGGGGTCAAGAGACCCAGTACTTC. Full variable domain (remainder filled in from reference TRBV7-2 and TRBJ2-5): GAGVSQSPSNKVTEKGKDVELRCDPISGHTALYWYRQSLGQGLEFLIYFQGNSAPDKSGLPSDRFSAERTGGSVSTLTIQRTQQEDSAVYLCASRDWRGQETQYFGPGTRLLVL.

This sequence joins TRBV27 and TRBJ2-2; D is possibly TRBD1 or TRBD2 (6 bases each). Trimming left V 5 bases short and J 6 bases short, with 22 bases between. Germline V CDR1 and CDR2: MNHEY, SMNVEV (reference sequence). This CDR3 spans 17 amino acids. The CDR3 protein is CASSGSPGGGGSGELFF. CDR3 bases: TGTGCCAGCAGTGGATCCCCCGGGGGCGGAGGTTCCGGGGAGCTGTTTTTT.

The rearrangement links TRBV19 to TRBJ1-2; 7 bases are shared with TRBD1. The junction had 3 bases not matched to a gene; V was cut back by 3 bases and J by 5 bases. This CDR3 is built from 13 residues. Germline V gene sequence: CDR1 LNHDA, CDR2 SQIVND (reference sequence). The CDR3 nucleotides are TGTGCCAGTAGTATTGAGACAGGGTATGGCTACACCTTC. Amino acids: CASSIETGYGYTF.

The chain recombines TRBV6-6 with TRBJ2-7; perhaps TRBD2 as D (6 bases). Per the germline V gene, CDR1 is MNHNY and CDR2 is SVGAGI (reference sequence). The CDR3 has 15 amino acids. The germline V and J ends were trimmed by 7 bases and 0 bases, with 16 bases remaining between them. The CDR3 nucleotides read TGTGCCAGCAATGGGGGGATCCGTAGCTCCTACGAGCAGTACTTC. Its protein is CASNGGIRSSYEQYF.